These 25 T cell receptor beta chains were sequenced from one sample in a study of PD-L1 blockade in urothelial cancer. As to time point: pretreatment peripheral blood. The table came from immunoSEQ multiplex PCR; TCRdb's copy has only in-frame clones and leaves some out. The table has 35,000 to 50,000 clones, more than 75% seen once. Here the sequenced sample was PBMCs, taken around atezolizumab (anti-PD-L1) treatment. These receptor sequences come from a man in his 60s with urothelial cancer.

The CDR3 bases are TGTGCCACCGCACGGAGCGAGGGTACCGGGGAGCTGTTTTTT. Translated: CATARSEGTGELFF. This rearrangement joins TRBV27 to TRBJ2-2, with D perhaps matching TRBD2 (5 bases). The V gene lost 10 bases and the J gene lost 5 bases, with 17 bases spanning the gap. In germline, CDR1 is MNHEY, CDR2 SMNVEV (reference sequence). The length of the CDR3 is 14 residues.

The chain links TRBV4-2 to TRBJ2-1; TRBD2 agrees at 11 bases. Germline-derived CDR1 and CDR2 are LGHNA and YNFKEQ. Trimming took 3 bases from V and 5 from J; bases not matched to a gene: 12. The CDR3 contains 18 residues. The CDR3 DNA sequence: TGTGCCAGCAGCCAGGGCACTAGCGGGAGTCGGAACGACAATGAGCAGTTCTTC. It yields the protein CASSQGTSGSRNDNEQFF.

This chain links TRBV11-2 with TRBJ2-2; perhaps TRBD1 as D (5 bases). This CDR3 is 14 amino acids long. The germline gives CDR1 SGHAT, CDR2 FQNNGV. V lost 5 bases to trimming and J lost 1 base, with 8 bases between them. In DNA, the CDR3 is TGTGCCAGCAGCAGACAGCTGAACACCGGGGAGCTGTTTTTT. Amino acids: CASSRQLNTGELFF.

This chain links TRBV7-9 with TRBJ2-1, with D unclear. V was cut by 2 bases and J by 5 bases, with 4 bases left in between. This CDR3 comprises 12 residues. CDR1 SEHNR and CDR2 FQNEAQ come from the germline V gene (reference sequence). The CDR3 DNA follows: TGTGCCAGCAGCTTAATCAACAATGAGCAGTTCTTC. Its translation: CASSLINNEQFF.

The chain has TRBV5-1 and TRBJ2-7; 11 bases are a match to TRBD1. Trimming at V came to 1 base and at J to 4 bases, leaving 4 bases not matched to a gene. CDR1 is SGHRS and CDR2 is YFSETQ in the germline V gene. The CDR3 is 15 amino acids. DNA for the CDR3: TGCGCCAGCAGCTTGTTGGACAGGGGGCAGTACGAGCAGTACTTC. It is translated as CASSLLDRGQYEQYF.

Only one count was recorded for this clone. The chain carries TRBV2 and TRBJ2-3; TRBD2 might be the D (5 bases). Germline CDR1 is SNHLY and CDR2 is FYNNEI. Trimming cost V 7 bases and J 1 base, with 15 bases left between them. CDR3 size: 15 residues. CDR3 protein: CASTGVGAGTDTQYF. CDR3 nucleotide sequence: TGTGCCAGCACCGGAGTAGGAGCGGGCACAGATACGCAGTATTTT.

This chain links TRBV5-5 with TRBJ1-3; 8 nucleotides line up with TRBD1. The germline V gene has CDR1 SGHKS and CDR2 YYEKEE (reference sequence). CDR3 length: 16 amino acids. J was trimmed by 0 bases and V by 5 bases; bases with no gene match: 7. The CDR3 loop reads CASSFRGQGSGNTIYF. The DNA for the CDR3 is TGTGCCAGCAGTTTTCGAGGACAGGGCTCTGGAAACACCATATATTTT.

The chain uses TRBV6-5 and TRBJ1-1; D call uncertain. This CDR3 contains 14 residues. CDR1 is MNHEY and CDR2 is SVGAGI in the germline V gene. Trimming removed 8 bases from V and 1 base from J, with 14 bases in between. The CDR3 spells CASGPPQANTEAFF. The CDR3 DNA sequence: TGTGCCAGCGGCCCCCCCCAGGCGAACACTGAAGCTTTCTTT.

This chain links TRBV6-1 with TRBJ2-7; tentative D call: TRBD2 (6 bases). V shed 1 base and J shed 0 bases, with 7 bases lying between them. Germline V gene data show CDR1 as MNHNS and CDR2 as SASEGT. There are 14 residues in the CDR3. The chain's CDR3 is CASSEGRGSYEQYF. CDR3 DNA: TGTGCCAGCAGTGAAGGGCGGGGCTCCTACGAGCAGTACTTC.

J is TRBJ2-7 and V is TRBV7-2, with TRBD1 identical over 10 bases. The V and J ends lost 5 bases and 3 bases, in that order; junction bases with no gene match: 7. The CDR3 is 15 residues long. From germline, CDR1 is SGHTA and CDR2 FQGNSA. The CDR3 nucleotides are TGTGCCAGCAGCCCGGGACAGGGGAGATTCTACGAGCAGTACTTC. Amino acids: CASSPGQGRFYEQYF.

The chain joins TRBV2 to TRBJ2-2; 15 nucleotides match TRBD2. This CDR3 has 18 amino acids. Per germline, CDR1 SNHLY and CDR2 FYNNEI. V lost 10 bases, J lost 1 base, and 10 bases stayed unmatched. The CDR3 spells CAIPRTSGRGENTGELFF. CDR3 DNA: TGTGCCATCCCACGGACTAGCGGGAGGGGGGAGAACACCGGGGAGCTGTTTTTT.

The CDR3, as DNA: TGTGCCAGCAGCTTAGCCGGGAGACTAGGTAATGAGCAGTTCTTC. Translating gives CASSLAGRLGNEQFF. The chain employs TRBV7-8 and TRBJ2-1; D possibly corresponds to TRBD2 (6 bases). Trimming took 0 bases from V and 7 from J, leaving 13 bases between them. Per the germline V gene, CDR1 is SGHVS and CDR2 is FQNEAQ. The CDR3 has 15 residues.

The chain recombines TRBV19 with TRBJ2-7; 7 positions agree with TRBD2. The germline V gene encodes CDR1 LNHDA and CDR2 SQIVND (reference sequence). V shed 3 bases and J 3 bases; nucleotides not matched to a gene: 11. The CDR3 covers 16 residues. The CDR3 is CASSISDRGVFYEQYF. The DNA of the CDR3 is TGTGCCAGTAGTATTTCAGACCGGGGGGTGTTCTACGAGCAGTACTTC.

With regard to this clone: The identical CDR3 is also encoded by other nucleotide sequences in the sample. This sequence joins TRBV27 and TRBJ2-1, with TRBD2 matching 8 bases. Unmatched junction bases numbered 6, after V lost 4 bases and J lost 7 bases. This CDR3 has 14 residues. Germline loops: CDR1 MNHEY, CDR2 SMNVEV (reference sequence). As DNA, the CDR3 is TGTGCCAGCAGTTCGGGGGGGGCGAAGAATGAGCAGTTCTTC. Translation: CASSSGGAKNEQFF.

The V call is TRBV25-1, the J call TRBJ1-6; TRBD1 might be the D (5 bases). The CDR3 covers 15 residues. Per the germline V gene, CDR1 is MGHDK and CDR2 is SYGVNS. V was cut by 4 bases and J by 10 bases, with 17 bases left in between. The CDR3 nucleotides are TGTGCCAGCAGTGGTTACTCAGGGATTGGGTCACCCCTCCACTTT. Translating it yields CASSGYSGIGSPLHF.

CDR3 in amino acids: CASSQSGRTYNEQFF. The CDR3 nucleotides read TGTGCCAGCAGCCAGAGCGGGAGGACCTACAATGAGCAGTTCTTC. This chain uses TRBV7-2 with TRBJ2-1, with TRBD2 matching over 9 bases. Germline V CDR1 and CDR2: SGHTA, FQGNSA. V lost 5 bases, J lost 2 bases, and 4 bases stayed unmatched. The CDR3 has 15 amino acids.

This chain uses TRBV2 with TRBJ1-5, with D possibly being TRBD1 (5 bases). The CDR3 is made up of 15 amino acids. Germline loops: CDR1 SNHLY, CDR2 FYNNEI. Trimming cost V 4 bases and J 1 base, with 11 bases left between them. The chain's CDR3 is CASSAGGASNQPQHF. DNA of the CDR3: TGTGCCAGCAGTGCGGGAGGGGCGAGCAATCAGCCCCAGCATTTT.

The chain employs TRBV29-1 and TRBJ2-5; 7 bases line up with TRBD2. The junction had 2 bases not matched to a gene; V was cut back by 3 bases and J by 4 bases. The CDR3 sequence is 12 residues long. Germline CDR1 is SQVTM and CDR2 is ANQGSEA. The CDR3 sequence is CSVEREGETQYF. The CDR3 DNA sequence: TGCAGCGTTGAGAGGGAGGGAGAGACCCAGTACTTC.

This clone was picked up a small number of times. Other DNA variants within this sample encode the same CDR3. The J gene is TRBJ1-3, the V gene TRBV28, with a tentative D call TRBD1 (5 bases). CDR3 size: 14 residues. The ends were cut back, 3 bases at V and 1 base at J, with 7 bases in the middle. The germline V gene has CDR1 MDHEN and CDR2 SYDVKM. The CDR3 reads CASSFRGSGNTIYF. The CDR3 DNA follows: TGTGCCAGCAGTTTCCGGGGGTCTGGAAACACCATATATTTT.

The gene calls are TRBV2 and TRBJ1-6; maybe TRBD1 (6 bases). Trimming pared 5 bases from V and 8 bases from J, leaving 19 bases between. This CDR3 contains 16 residues. The germline V gene encodes CDR1 SNHLY and CDR2 FYNNEI. The CDR3, as DNA: TGTGCCAGCAGTCGACAGGCGTTAAGGAAGGATTCACCCCTCCACTTT. Protein: CASSRQALRKDSPLHF.

The gene calls are TRBV7-2 and TRBJ1-2; TRBD1 might be the D (5 bases). V was shortened by 3 bases and J by 4 bases, with 12 bases between the two germline ends. The germline V gene has CDR1 SGHTA and CDR2 FQGNSA. CDR3 length: 14 amino acids. The CDR3 loop is CASSFKRTSYGYTF. In DNA, the CDR3 is TGTGCCAGCAGCTTCAAACGGACAAGCTATGGCTACACCTTC.

The V gene is TRBV11-3, the J gene TRBJ1-3; no clear D gene. The ends were cut back, 6 bases at V and 0 bases at J, with 12 bases in the middle. This CDR3 is built from 15 residues. Germline CDR1 and CDR2: SGHNT and YENEEA. CDR3 sequence (DNA): TGTGCCAGCAGTTGTCTTAAATACTCTGGAAACACCATATATTTT. Amino acid sequence: CASSCLKYSGNTIYF. The full variable domain, rest sourced from reference TRBV11-3 and TRBJ1-3, is EAGVVQSPRYKIIEKKQPVAFWCNPISGHNTLYWYLQNLGQGPELLIRYENEEAVDDSQLPKDRFSAERLKGVDSTLKIQPAELGDSAVYLCASSCLKYSGNTIYFGEGSWLTVV.

This chain joins TRBV11-3 and TRBJ2-1; the D gene is possibly TRBD1 (5 bases). V shed 1 base and J shed 4 bases, with 5 bases lying between them. Germline CDR1 is SGHNT and CDR2 is YENEEA. CDR3 length: 13 amino acids. CDR3 DNA sequence: TGTGCCAGCAGCTTAGGACAGTACAATGAGCAGTTCTTC. This translates into CASSLGQYNEQFF.

The CDR3 DNA follows: TGCGCCAGCAGCTCTGGCGACTCGAACACCGGGGAGCTGTTTTTT. Translation gives CASSSGDSNTGELFF. The genes are TRBV5-1 and TRBJ2-2, with D uncertain. This CDR3 comprises 15 residues. Trimming removed 3 bases from V and 0 bases from J, with 9 bases in between. CDR1 SGHRS and CDR2 YFSETQ come from the germline V gene.

Relative to its sample, this clone is medium-sized (0.01 to 0.1%). The chain links TRBV11-3 to TRBJ2-2; 9 bases map to TRBD1. CDR1 and CDR2 from the germline V gene are SGHNT and YENEEA. This CDR3 is built from 15 residues. The V segment lost 5 bases and the J segment 6 bases; nucleotides outside the gene matches: 7. CDR3: CASSQRTGVAGELFF. The CDR3, as DNA: TGTGCCAGCAGCCAACGGACAGGGGTGGCCGGGGAGCTGTTTTTT.